This T cell receptor (beta chain) appears in the sequencing data of a study of CD8 T cells in Susac syndrome. RNA totalling about 0.5 to 1 ug underwent reverse transcription with random hexamers. The immunoSEQ assay covered 54 Vbeta and 13 Jbeta segments for CDR3. One entry per CDR3 protein results from TCRdb running MiXCR on the immunoSEQ multiplex PCR reads. The sample holds 200,000 or so distinct CDR3 sequences, around 96% seen once. V shed 3 bases and J 1 base; nucleotides not matched to a gene: 2. The CDR3 has 15 amino acids. The germline gives CDR1 SGDLS, CDR2 YYNGEE. The sequencing input was CD4+ T cells from PBMCs. This clonotype originated in a human donor with multiple sclerosis. This chain connects TRBV9 to TRBJ2-3, with TRBD2 matching over 10 bases. CDR3 sequence reads: CASSATSGGTDTQYF. CDR3 DNA: TGTGCCAGCAGCGCCACTAGCGGGGGCACAGATACGCAGTATTTT.